Below, 12 T cell receptor beta chains from the same sample are listed, as sequenced in a study of control samples from healthy donors and cancer patients (dated by TCRdb to about 2020). Library creation used the immunoSEQ multiplex PCR assay. TCRdb obtained this table from immuneACCESS and retained in-frame rearrangements with V and J assigned. These tables miss some clones; where compared with another copy, unresolved V genes account for less than half of the shortfall, and the remainder is unexplained. For this sample the table gives tens of thousands of clones, of which 94% were detected only once. The top ten hold 4.5% to 5.5% of the sample. Sequenced input: blood. These receptors were taken from a woman under 30 in good health.

V gene TRBV7-8 combines with J gene TRBJ1-3; the D gene is possibly TRBD1 (5 bases). Germline CDR1 SGHVS, CDR2 FQNEAQ. The V and J ends lost 8 bases and 7 bases respectively, with 21 bases between them. The CDR3 loop spans 15 amino acids. DNA for the CDR3: TGTGCCAGCTTGGATCCCGGGCTCCCAGGGAACACCATATATTTT. Residues: CASLDPGLPGNTIYF.

The genes are TRBV9 and TRBJ1-5; 7 nucleotides line up with TRBD1. There are 15 residues in the CDR3. The germline V gene encodes CDR1 SGDLS and CDR2 YYNGEE. V gave up 3 bases and J gave up 6 bases; unmatched junction bases: 9. The CDR3 bases are TGTGCCAGCAGCGCCGGGACAGCTTACCTTCAGCCCCAGCATTTT. The encoded protein is CASSAGTAYLQPQHF.

CDR3 residues: CASRSPGDRGSPLHF. The CDR3 bases are TGTGCCAGCAGATCTCCTGGGGACAGGGGTTCACCCCTCCACTTT. This chain joins TRBV6-5 and TRBJ1-6, with TRBD1 matching over 10 bases. The V and J ends lost 6 bases and 9 bases, in that order; junction bases with no gene match: 8. Germline values: CDR1 MNHEY, CDR2 SVGAGI. The CDR3 runs 15 residues.

The chain couples TRBV14 to TRBJ2-3; either TRBD1 or TRBD2 may supply D (5 bases each). Looked up from germline, CDR1 is SGHDN and CDR2 is FVKESK. V lost 8 bases to trimming and J lost 6 bases, with 12 bases between them. The CDR3 is made up of 12 amino acids. CDR3 amino acids: CASGGWEDTQYF. As DNA, the CDR3 is TGTGCCAGCGGGGGATGGGAGGATACGCAGTATTTT.

Remarks on this clone: The germline gene is not matched at one end of the junction; a read error may be the cause. The chain joins TRBV29-1 to TRBJ1-1; D unresolved. The V gene's germline CDR1 is SQVTM and CDR2 ANQGSEA. This CDR3 is built from 12 residues. This CDR3 reads CSDENKDTEAFF. The CDR3 nucleotides are TGCAGCGATGAAAATAAGGACACTGAAGCTTTCTTT.

A word on this clone: The same CDR3 can be traced to other DNA sequences in this sample. The rearrangement joins TRBV4-1 to TRBJ1-5; weak D call: TRBD1 (5 bases). Germline CDR1 and CDR2: MGHRA and YSYEKL. V shed 0 bases and J shed 9 bases, with 12 bases lying between them. The CDR3 loop spans 14 amino acids. The CDR3 DNA reads TGCGCCAGCAGCCAAGAGGCAGGGAGGTGGCCCCAGCATTTT. It is translated as CASSQEAGRWPQHF.

This chain uses TRBV19 with TRBJ2-1; TRBD2 aligns across 15 bases. V lost 1 base to trimming and J lost 2 bases; unmatched junction nucleotides: 3. Germline V CDR1 and CDR2: LNHDA, SQIVND (reference sequence). CDR3 length: 18 amino acids. The CDR3 region has the DNA TGTGCCAGTAGTATAGGGACTAGCGGGAGGGCGACCTACAATGAGCAGTTCTTC. It encodes CASSIGTSGRATYNEQFF.

J is TRBJ1-6 and V is TRBV7-6; D gene uncertain. The germline V and J ends were trimmed by 9 bases and 3 bases, with 18 bases remaining between them. The V gene's germline CDR1 is SGHVS and CDR2 FNYEAQ. There are 16 residues in the CDR3. In DNA form, the CDR3 reads TGTGCCAGTGGGGAGCGGTCACGGGGCTATAATTCACCCCTCCACTTT. Translated: CASGERSRGYNSPLHF.

The rearrangement uses TRBV28 and TRBJ1-5; 7 bases agree with TRBD1. V dropped 2 bases and J dropped 1; count of bases not matched to a gene: 5. This CDR3 region has 16 residues. Germline CDR1 is MDHEN and CDR2 is SYDVKM. The CDR3 here is CASSLSSRGSNQPQHF. In DNA, the CDR3 is TGTGCCAGCAGTTTAAGCTCCAGGGGGAGCAATCAGCCCCAGCATTTT.

The gene calls are TRBV5-1 and TRBJ2-5, with 10 bases identical to TRBD1. The V and J ends lost 3 bases and 5 bases, in that order; junction bases with no gene match: 7. This CDR3 contains 15 residues. Germline CDR1 and CDR2: SGHRS and YFSETQ. CDR3 sequence: CASSSTDRGRETQYF. CDR3 DNA: TGCGCCAGCAGCTCTACAGACAGGGGGCGGGAGACCCAGTACTTC.

V is TRBV18 and J is TRBJ1-5; TRBD1 is a possible D gene (5 bases). Trimming removed 6 bases from V and 4 bases from J, with 16 bases in between. Germline lookup yields CDR1 KGHSH and CDR2 LQKENI. The CDR3 is 15 residues long. The CDR3 sequence is CASSPRGAENQPQHF. Written as DNA, the CDR3 is TGTGCCAGCTCGCCCCGGGGCGCCGAAAATCAGCCCCAGCATTTT.

The chain recombines TRBV5-6 with TRBJ1-1; 8 nucleotides line up with TRBD1. Germline CDR1 reads SGHDT; CDR2 reads YYEEEE. The CDR3 extends over 15 amino acids. With V trimmed by 6 bases and J by 0 bases, 7 bases remained unmatched. The CDR3 nucleotides read TGTGCCAGCACAGACAGGGGTTTTCTGAACACTGAAGCTTTCTTT. This encodes CASTDRGFLNTEAFF. Looking up the rest from reference TRBV5-6 and TRBJ1-1 gives the full variable domain: DAGVTQSPTHLIKTRGQQVTLRCSPKSGHDTVSWYQQALGQGPQFIFQYYEEEERQRGNFPDRFSGHQFPNYSSELNVNALLLGDSALYLCASTDRGFLNTEAFFGQGTRLTVV.